Shown below are 30 T cell receptor beta chains from a single sample sequenced in a study of OX40 agonist ivuxolimab in advanced cancers. Method: immunoSEQ multiplex PCR; TCRdb's copy keeps in-frame clones and lacks some. The sample lists tens of thousands of clones; 84% were seen once. Here the sequenced sample was CD4+ or CD8+ T cells sorted from blood, taken in a trial of the OX40 agonist ivuxolimab. The receptors originated from an adult with an advanced solid tumor such as melanoma, head and neck, liver or kidney cancer.

The chain combines TRBV4-2 with TRBJ1-6, with D perhaps matching TRBD1 (5 bases). CDR1 is LGHNA and CDR2 is YNFKEQ in the germline V gene. The CDR3 totals 17 residues. V lost 1 base, J lost 7 bases, and 17 bases lay in between. CDR3 protein: CASSQGAGNTFNSPLHF. The CDR3 bases are TGTGCCAGCAGCCAAGGGGCAGGGAACACCTTCAATTCACCCCTCCACTTT.

In DNA, the CDR3 is TGCGCCAGCAGTGGCAGCTCCTACGAGCAGTACTTC. Residues: CASSGSSYEQYF. The rearrangement joins TRBV5-1 to TRBJ2-7; D gene uncertain. The CDR3 loop spans 12 amino acids. Trimming stripped 5 bases from V and 0 bases from J, with 6 bases between. Germline CDR1 SGHRS, CDR2 YFSETQ.

The chain links TRBV19 to TRBJ2-2; perhaps TRBD1 as D (7 bases). Germline V gives CDR1 LNHDA, CDR2 SQIVND (reference sequence). The V gene lost 9 bases and the J gene lost 2 bases, with 13 bases spanning the gap. This CDR3 is built from 14 residues. The chain's CDR3 is CASNRGGNTGELFF. In DNA form, the CDR3 reads TGTGCCAGCAACAGGGGAGGTAACACCGGGGAGCTGTTTTTT. Using reference TRBV19 and TRBJ2-2 for the parts outside the CDR3, the full variable domain is DGGITQSPKYLFRKEGQNVTLSCEQNLNHDAMYWYRQDPGQGLRLIYYSQIVNDFQKGDIAEGYSVSREKKESFPLTVTSAQKNPTAFYLCASNRGGNTGELFFGEGSRLTVL.

This chain connects TRBV18 to TRBJ1-4; TRBD1 matches at 7 bases. Germline CDR1 KGHSH, CDR2 LQKENI. CDR3 size: 14 residues. The J segment lost 0 bases and the V segment lost 8 bases, leaving 3 bases of the junction unmatched. Here the CDR3 DNA reads TGTGCCAGCCAAGGGGGCTCAACTAATGAAAAACTGTTTTTT. This sequence encodes CASQGGSTNEKLFF.

Here the CDR3 DNA reads TGTGCCAGCAGGGGGCTTTTAGCCAAAAACATTCAGTACTTC. Encoded protein: CASRGLLAKNIQYF. This chain connects TRBV6-5 to TRBJ2-4, with a weak D call TRBD1 (5 bases). V gave up 6 bases and J gave up 0 bases, with 9 bases separating them. This CDR3 has 14 amino acids. Germline V CDR1 and CDR2: MNHEY, SVGAGI.

V gene TRBV6-1 combines with J gene TRBJ2-5, with unresolved D. The CDR3 totals 14 residues. V was cut by 0 bases and J by 5 bases, with 10 bases left in between. Germline CDR1 is MNHNS and CDR2 is SASEGT. CDR3 in DNA: TGTGCCAGCAGTGAAGCGCTTCATAGGGAGACCCAGTACTTC. It codes for CASSEALHRETQYF.

The chain recombines TRBV7-9 with TRBJ1-5; 7 nucleotides align to TRBD1. V trimming: 5 bases; J trimming: 7 bases; junction bases outside the gene matches: 11. CDR1 and CDR2 (germline): SEHNR, FQNEAQ (reference sequence). The CDR3 sequence is 15 residues long. CDR3 loop: CASSQALQGPQPQHF. The CDR3 bases are TGTGCCAGCAGCCAAGCTTTACAGGGGCCGCAGCCCCAGCATTTT.

The chain has TRBV2 and TRBJ1-5; no reliable D call. Looked up from germline, CDR1 is SNHLY and CDR2 is FYNNEI. Trimming left V 5 bases short and J 1 base short, with 12 bases between. CDR3 length: 15 residues. Here the CDR3 reads CASSSWASSNQPQHF. The CDR3 DNA sequence: TGTGCCAGCAGTTCCTGGGCCTCAAGCAATCAGCCCCAGCATTTT.

V gene TRBV7-9 combines with J gene TRBJ1-6; D remains ambiguous. Germline V lookup: CDR1 SEHNR, CDR2 FQNEAQ (reference sequence). The CDR3 sequence is 11 residues long. V was shortened by 2 bases and J by 10 bases, with 3 bases between the two germline ends. This CDR3 reads CASSLNSPLHF. CDR3 nucleotides: TGTGCCAGCAGCTTAAACTCACCCCTCCACTTT.

This chain links TRBV4-2 with TRBJ1-2; 9 bases map to TRBD1. The CDR3 consists of 14 residues. V trimming: 3 bases; J trimming: 6 bases; junction bases outside the gene matches: 5. Per germline, CDR1 LGHNA and CDR2 YNFKEQ. This chain's CDR3 is CASSQWDREDGYTF. The CDR3 DNA sequence: TGTGCCAGCAGCCAGTGGGACAGGGAGGATGGCTACACCTTC.

The V call is TRBV11-2, the J call TRBJ1-5; D gene unclear. The V end lost 3 bases, the J end lost 5 bases, and 8 bases lay between the germline ends. Germline CDR1 and CDR2: SGHAT and FQNNGV. The CDR3 length is 13 residues. Here the CDR3 reads CASSFGLDQPQHF. In nucleotides, the CDR3 is TGTGCCAGCAGCTTCGGTCTTGATCAGCCCCAGCATTTT.

The chain carries TRBV5-1 and TRBJ2-3, with a possible D match to TRBD2 (7 bases). Trimming took 0 bases from V and 4 from J, leaving 12 bases between them. The CDR3 consists of 15 residues. In germline, CDR1 is SGHRS, CDR2 YFSETQ. CDR3 in DNA: TGCGCCAGCAGCTTGGTGGGGGGGCTCTCAGATACGCAGTATTTT. Translation: CASSLVGGLSDTQYF. The whole variable domain, filled in from reference TRBV5-1 and TRBJ2-3, reads KAGVTQTPRYLIKTRGQQVTLSCSPISGHRSVSWYQQTPGQGLQFLFEYFSETQRNKGNFPGRFSGRQFSNSRSEMNVSTLELGDSALYLCASSLVGGLSDTQYFGPGTRLTVL.

The chain is built from TRBV2 and TRBJ2-6, with D possibly being TRBD1 or TRBD2 (5 bases each). The CDR3 is made up of 15 amino acids. Deletions cut 9 bases from V and 4 bases from J, with 16 bases between. Per germline, CDR1 SNHLY and CDR2 FYNNEI. The CDR3 loop reads CASSTQGAGANVLTF. The CDR3 DNA follows: TGTGCCAGTAGCACCCAGGGAGCGGGGGCCAACGTCCTGACTTTC.

V gene TRBV6-5 combines with J gene TRBJ1-5; 10 nucleotides agree with TRBD1. Looked up from germline, CDR1 is MNHEY and CDR2 is SVGAGI. The CDR3 is 15 residues long. Germline trimming cut 6 bases from V and 2 bases from J; bases unmatched to any gene: 4. The CDR3 loop reads CASSPGTGGNQPQHF. The CDR3 nucleotides are TGTGCCAGCAGCCCAGGGACAGGGGGCAATCAGCCCCAGCATTTT.

The J gene is TRBJ2-7, the V gene TRBV6-1; a weak D match, TRBD1 (6 bases). Trimming removed 1 base at V and 6 bases at J, with 13 bases between. This CDR3 region has 14 residues. Germline lookup yields CDR1 MNHNS and CDR2 SASEGT. For the CDR3, the DNA is TGTGCCAGCAGTGAAGGGGGGCGTCAAGGCGAGCAGTACTTC. Amino acid sequence: CASSEGGRQGEQYF.

The V call is TRBV19, the J call TRBJ2-3; D unresolved. Looked up from germline, CDR1 is LNHDA and CDR2 is SQIVND (reference sequence). The V and J ends lost 5 bases and 0 bases respectively, with 9 bases between them. The CDR3 has 14 amino acids. The CDR3 loop is CASSVLDSTDTQYF. The CDR3 DNA reads as TGTGCCAGTAGTGTGCTCGATAGCACAGATACGCAGTATTTT.

The V call is TRBV19, the J call TRBJ1-1; TRBD1 is a possible D gene (6 bases). The germline V gene has CDR1 LNHDA and CDR2 SQIVND (reference sequence). V was shortened by 5 bases and J by 3 bases, with 16 bases between the two germline ends. The CDR3 has 15 residues. CDR3 nucleotide sequence: TGTGCCAGTAGTTTTCAGACAGGTGGAGACACTGAAGCTTTCTTT. Protein: CASSFQTGGDTEAFF. Using reference TRBV19 and TRBJ1-1 for the parts outside the CDR3, the full variable domain is DGGITQSPKYLFRKEGQNVTLSCEQNLNHDAMYWYRQDPGQGLRLIYYSQIVNDFQKGDIAEGYSVSREKKESFPLTVTSAQKNPTAFYLCASSFQTGGDTEAFFGQGTRLTVV.

The gene calls are TRBV19 and TRBJ1-1, with 8 nucleotides matching TRBD1. The CDR3 is made up of 16 amino acids. The germline CDR1 and CDR2 sequences are LNHDA and SQIVND (reference sequence). Trimming took 4 bases from V and 4 from J; bases not matched to a gene: 11. CDR3: CASSRVSGGLGTEAFF. The CDR3 coding sequence is TGTGCCAGTAGTAGGGTGTCAGGGGGCTTGGGCACTGAAGCTTTCTTT.

In its sample, this clone was seen a few times. This sequence joins TRBV11-2 and TRBJ1-3; possible D gene TRBD1, 5 bases. This CDR3 has 15 residues. CDR1 is SGHAT, CDR2 FQNNGV, per germline. The ends were cut back, 5 bases at V and 0 bases at J, with 11 bases in the middle. In nucleotides, the CDR3 is TGTGCCAGCAGCGTGGAGGGGAGCTCTGGAAACACCATATATTTT. The encoded protein is CASSVEGSSGNTIYF.

V and J are TRBV30 and TRBJ2-7; D remains ambiguous. CDR1 is GTSNPN, CDR2 SVGIG, per germline (reference sequence). The CDR3 length is 11 residues. The ends were cut back, 1 base at V and 6 bases at J, with 7 bases in the middle. The CDR3 here is CAWSAFSEQYF. CDR3 DNA: TGTGCCTGGAGTGCATTCTCCGAGCAGTACTTC.

This chain joins TRBV18 and TRBJ2-7; 8 nucleotides align to TRBD1. V lost 0 bases to trimming and J lost 2 bases; unmatched junction nucleotides: 0. CDR3 length: 14 residues. CDR1 is KGHSH, CDR2 LQKENI, per germline. This chain's CDR3 is CASSPPGQAYEQYF. The CDR3 coding sequence is TGTGCCAGCTCACCACCGGGACAGGCCTACGAGCAGTACTTC.

The DNA of the CDR3 is TGTGCCAGCAGCTATCTAGGCTACGAGCAGTACTTC. Its protein is CASSYLGYEQYF. This chain links TRBV7-2 with TRBJ2-7, with no clear D. The germline V and J ends were trimmed by 4 bases and 3 bases, with 7 bases remaining between them. Germline CDR1 and CDR2: SGHTA and FQGNSA. This CDR3 contains 12 residues.

This chain connects TRBV7-3 to TRBJ1-1, with 7 nucleotides matching TRBD1. The V gene's germline CDR1 is SGHTA and CDR2 FQGTGA. The CDR3 sequence is 14 residues long. V lost 4 bases, J lost 4 bases, and 6 bases stayed unmatched. The CDR3 DNA reads as TGTGCCAGCAGCTCGGGACAGCGAGCCACTGAAGCTTTCTTT. Its translation: CASSSGQRATEAFF.

This clone turned up a few times. This chain connects TRBV12-5 to TRBJ1-2; 7 bases match TRBD1. The CDR3 sequence is 13 residues long. V was clipped by 1 base and J by 6 bases; unmatched bases: 2. Germline loops: CDR1 LGHNT, CDR2 FRNRAP. CDR3 residues: CASGLEGAHGYTF. The CDR3 nucleotides read TGTGCTAGTGGTTTGGAGGGGGCGCATGGCTACACCTTC.

The J gene is TRBJ1-4, the V gene TRBV7-2; D uncertain. V lost 3 bases and J lost 3, with 8 bases in between. CDR1 SGHTA and CDR2 FQGNSA come from the germline V gene. The CDR3 runs 14 residues. CDR3: CASSFGGSNEKLFF. The CDR3, as DNA: TGTGCCAGCAGCTTTGGAGGGTCTAATGAAAAACTGTTTTTT. Variable domain in full (rest from reference TRBV7-2 and TRBJ1-4): GAGVSQSPSNKVTEKGKDVELRCDPISGHTALYWYRQSLGQGLEFLIYFQGNSAPDKSGLPSDRFSAERTGGSVSTLTIQRTQQEDSAVYLCASSFGGSNEKLFFGSGTQLSVL.

The CDR3 DNA reads as TGTGCCAGTAGTCCCCGACAGGGGTCTATCTTGAACACTGAAGCTTTCTTT. Amino acids: CASSPRQGSILNTEAFF. This rearrangement joins TRBV19 to TRBJ1-1; TRBD1 aligns across 8 bases. Trimming removed 5 bases from V and 0 bases from J; junction bases left unmatched: 11. The CDR3 runs to 17 residues. Germline V CDR1 and CDR2: LNHDA, SQIVND (reference sequence).

The V gene is TRBV6-1, the J gene TRBJ2-1; 7 positions match TRBD2. Germline CDR1 and CDR2: MNHNS and SASEGT. V lost 6 bases and J lost 4; bases outside the gene matches: 9. The length of the CDR3 is 15 residues. CDR3 in DNA: TGTGCCAGCAGGATACTAGGCGGGGGTTACAATGAGCAGTTCTTC. Translation gives CASRILGGGYNEQFF.

This chain uses TRBV7-3 with TRBJ1-6, with TRBD1 as a possible D gene (5 bases). Germline CDR1 is SGHTA and CDR2 is FQGTGA. With 5 bases removed from V and 13 bases from J, the gap between germline ends came to 24 bases. The CDR3 extends over 16 amino acids. The CDR3 DNA follows: TGTGCCAGCAGCCCGGGGGGGACGTCCTCCTTTGCCCCCCTCCACTTT. Protein sequence: CASSPGGTSSFAPLHF.

The chain is built from TRBV7-2 and TRBJ1-5, with D perhaps TRBD1 (6 bases). CDR1 is SGHTA and CDR2 is FQGNSA in the germline V gene. V dropped 1 base and J dropped 4 bases, with 11 bases sitting between them. The CDR3 has 15 amino acids. Here the CDR3 DNA reads TGTGCCAGCAGCTTAGAAGGCAGGGGAAATCAGCCCCAGCATTTT. Translation: CASSLEGRGNQPQHF.

The CDR3 protein is CATQQGLNTEAFF. CDR3 coding DNA: TGCGCCACCCAACAGGGATTGAACACTGAAGCTTTCTTT. V and J are TRBV10-1 and TRBJ1-1; D is possibly TRBD1 (6 bases). CDR3 length: 13 residues. Germline V lookup: CDR1 WNHNN, CDR2 SYGVQD (reference sequence). Trimming removed 10 bases at V and 0 bases at J, with 12 bases between.